The 23 T cell receptor beta chains in this list originate from one sample, sequenced in a study of T cell responses to AZD1222 COVID-19 vaccine. Assay: immunoSEQ multiplex PCR; the TCRdb copy retains only in-frame clones and omits some. The data show around 130,000 clones, more than 70% seen once. This material consisted of peripheral blood, taken on day 0 of AZD1222 vaccination. The source of these receptors is an adult in good health.

The chain recombines TRBV5-6 with TRBJ2-5; 15 nucleotides agree with TRBD2. V shed 3 bases, J shed 5 bases, and the junction held 5 bases outside the gene matches. CDR1 and CDR2 from the germline V gene are SGHDT and YYEEEE. This CDR3 has 16 amino acids. The CDR3 sequence: CASSSPGTSGRETQYF. CDR3 nucleotide sequence: TGTGCCAGCAGCTCCCCCGGGACTAGCGGGAGGGAGACCCAGTACTTC. The full variable domain, rest sourced from reference TRBV5-6 and TRBJ2-5, is DAGVTQSPTHLIKTRGQQVTLRCSPKSGHDTVSWYQQALGQGPQFIFQYYEEEERQRGNFPDRFSGHQFPNYSSELNVNALLLGDSALYLCASSSPGTSGRETQYFGPGTRLLVL.

The chain uses TRBV7-8 and TRBJ2-1; D perhaps matches TRBD2 (6 bases). The germline V and J ends were trimmed by 3 bases and 1 base, with 7 bases remaining between them. Looked up from germline, CDR1 is SGHVS and CDR2 is FQNEAQ. The length of the CDR3 is 14 residues. The CDR3 DNA sequence: TGTGCCAGCAGCTTCGGGGGTTCCTACAATGAGCAGTTCTTC. Residues: CASSFGGSYNEQFF.

This chain links TRBV6-7 with TRBJ2-7, with D uncertain. TRBV6-7 qualifies as an ORF whose function is uncertain. The CDR3 consists of 15 residues. V lost 7 bases and J 1 base, leaving 17 bases between the germline ends. The DNA of the CDR3 is TGTGCCAGCACCCTCGGCCCTGCGGCATCCTACGAGCAGTACTTC. This codes for CASTLGPAASYEQYF.

This clone was recorded only once. CDR3 in DNA: TGTGCCAGCAGTACGGGGGTTCCAGATACGCAGTATTTT. This translates into CASSTGVPDTQYF. V gene TRBV6-2 or TRBV6-3 combines with J gene TRBJ2-3; possible D gene TRBD2, 6 bases. This CDR3 is 13 amino acids long. Germline lookup yields CDR1 MNHEY and CDR2 SVGEGT. With 5 bases removed from V and 4 bases from J, the gap between germline ends came to 10 bases.

CDR3 coding DNA: TGTGCCAGCAGCTCCAGGGTTCAGCCCCAGCATTTT. Encoded protein: CASSSRVQPQHF. The chain links TRBV6-5 to TRBJ1-5; a possible D gene is TRBD1 (5 bases). The germline gives CDR1 MNHEY, CDR2 SVGAGI. The CDR3 runs to 12 residues. The V gene lost 6 bases and the J gene lost 6 bases, with 9 bases spanning the gap.

This chain uses TRBV24-1 with TRBJ1-1; maybe TRBD1 (5 bases). Trimming cost V 7 bases and J 6 bases, with 14 bases left between them. Germline CDR1 and CDR2: KGHDR and SFDVKD. The CDR3 length is 13 residues. The CDR3 DNA reads as TGTGCCACCAGGGGGGGACGCGGCCCTGAAGCTTTCTTT. This sequence encodes CATRGGRGPEAFF.

V and J are TRBV5-4 and TRBJ1-2; D uncertain. V was trimmed by 0 bases and J by 0 bases, leaving 9 bases between them. Germline CDR1 is SGHNT and CDR2 is YYREEE (reference sequence). The CDR3 length is 15 residues. CDR3 coding DNA: TGTGCCAGCAGCTTGGAGCGCCGAGCTAACTATGGCTACACCTTC. Its protein product is CASSLERRANYGYTF.

This sequence joins TRBV12-5 and TRBJ1-4, with no clear D. The V end was cut by 0 bases, the J end by 3 bases, with 17 bases between. Germline loops: CDR1 LGHNT, CDR2 FRNRAP. CDR3 size: 18 residues. Here the CDR3 DNA reads TGTGCTAGTGGTTTGGTACGTATTAGAGGACCAGCTAATGAAAAACTGTTTTTT. Translating it yields CASGLVRIRGPANEKLFF.

The chain uses TRBV29-1 and TRBJ2-7, with 8 nucleotides matching TRBD2. The CDR3 is 13 residues long. CDR1 is SQVTM and CDR2 is ANQGSEA in the germline V gene. Unmatched junction bases numbered 10, after V lost 6 bases and J lost 6 bases. Written as DNA, the CDR3 is TGCAGCGTAGCCGGGACTAGGGGGAGCGAGCAGTACTTC. It is translated as CSVAGTRGSEQYF.

The chain has TRBV30 and TRBJ1-2; 7 bases are a match to TRBD1. The junction had 6 bases not matched to a gene; V was cut back by 2 bases and J by 0 bases. CDR1 is GTSNPN and CDR2 is SVGIG in the germline V gene (reference sequence). There are 15 residues in the CDR3. The DNA for the CDR3 is TGTGCCTGGAGTCGAGTCGACAGGGCTAACTATGGCTACACCTTC. It yields the protein CAWSRVDRANYGYTF. The full variable domain, its missing parts supplied by reference TRBV30 and TRBJ1-2, is SQTIHQWPATLVQPVGSPLSLECTVEGTSNPNLYWYRQAAGRGLQLLFYSVGIGQISSEVPQNLSASRPQDRQFILSSKKLLLSDSGFYLCAWSRVDRANYGYTFGSGTRLTVV.

V is TRBV4-1 and J is TRBJ1-5; D call uncertain. CDR3 length equals 18 residues. CDR1 and CDR2 (germline): MGHRA, YSYEKL. V was cut by 0 bases and J by 2 bases, with 17 bases left in between. The CDR3: CASSQDFVRAEGNQPQHF. Written as DNA, the CDR3 is TGCGCCAGCAGCCAAGATTTTGTTAGGGCTGAGGGCAATCAGCCCCAGCATTTT.

This chain uses TRBV11-2 with TRBJ1-6; D is perhaps TRBD1 (6 bases). The CDR3 covers 13 residues. V shed 2 bases and J shed 10 bases, with 9 bases lying between them. Germline V gene lookup returns CDR1 SGHAT and CDR2 FQNNGV. CDR3 nucleotide sequence: TGTGCCAGCAGCTTAAGGGACATCTCACCCCTCCACTTT. It is translated as CASSLRDISPLHF.

V is TRBV7-6 and J is TRBJ1-5, with 7 bases fitting TRBD1. This CDR3 has 19 residues. Trimming removed 5 bases from V and 3 bases from J; junction bases left unmatched: 19. Germline V gene data show CDR1 as SGHVS and CDR2 as FNYEAQ. CDR3 DNA sequence: TGTGCCAGCAGCGTAAACAGGGGCCCCTTTTGTCTTATCAATCAGCCCCAGCATTTT. Its translation: CASSVNRGPFCLINQPQHF.

The chain has TRBV12-3 or TRBV12-4 and TRBJ1-1, with D hard to call. Trimming left V 6 bases short and J 10 bases short, with 15 bases between. The CDR3 is made up of 12 amino acids. The CDR3 region is CASSFHQTGAFF. The CDR3, as DNA: TGTGCCAGCAGCTTCCACCAAACGGGAGCTTTCTTT.

The J gene is TRBJ2-7, the V gene TRBV7-3; 7 bases fit TRBD1. With V trimmed by 2 bases and J by 3 bases, 7 bases remained unmatched. CDR1 and CDR2 (germline): SGHTA, FQGTGA. This CDR3 has 15 amino acids. CDR3 loop: CASSLSGTVNYEQYF. The CDR3 DNA is TGTGCCAGCAGCTTATCGGGGACAGTCAACTACGAGCAGTACTTC.

The chain links TRBV7-8 to TRBJ2-1; weak D call: TRBD1 (6 bases). The CDR3 length is 17 residues. Germline CDR1 and CDR2: SGHVS and FQNEAQ. The ends were cut back, 0 bases at V and 6 bases at J, with 18 bases in the middle. Here the CDR3 DNA reads TGTGCCAGCAGCTTAGCGGGGCAGGACAGTTACCCCAATGAGCAGTTCTTC. It encodes CASSLAGQDSYPNEQFF. Using reference TRBV7-8 and TRBJ2-1 for the parts outside the CDR3, the full variable domain is GAGVSQSPRYKVAKRGQDVALRCDPISGHVSLFWYQQALGQGPEFLTYFQNEAQLDKSGLPSDRFFAERPEGSVSTLKIQRTQQEDSAVYLCASSLAGQDSYPNEQFFGPGTRLTVL.

The chain carries TRBV5-1 and TRBJ1-1; TRBD1 matches 10 bases. The junction had 27 bases not matched to a gene; V was cut back by 2 bases and J by 5 bases. This CDR3 is 22 amino acids long. Germline-derived CDR1 and CDR2 are SGHRS and YFSETQ. The CDR3 DNA reads TGCGCCAGCAGCTTCGTATACCCGGGCCGATTGTGGGGACAGGGGAAATGGACTGAAGCTTTCTTT. Translating it yields CASSFVYPGRLWGQGKWTEAFF.

The J gene is TRBJ2-7, the V gene TRBV6-5; possibly TRBD2 for D (5 bases). Germline V lookup: CDR1 MNHEY, CDR2 SVGAGI. This CDR3 has 13 residues. The germline V and J ends were trimmed by 0 bases and 9 bases, with 12 bases remaining between them. The CDR3 nucleotides are TGTGCCAGCAGTTACTCCGCCCGGGCGGGGCAGTACTTC. Protein product: CASSYSARAGQYF.

This sequence joins TRBV7-9 and TRBJ2-2; TRBD2 agrees at 7 bases. V shed 4 bases and J 4 bases; nucleotides not matched to a gene: 3. Germline V gene data show CDR1 as SEHNR and CDR2 as FQNEAQ (reference sequence). The length of the CDR3 is 14 residues. DNA of the CDR3: TGTGCCAGCAGCTCCGGGGAGGGCACCGGGGAGCTGTTTTTT. It is translated as CASSSGEGTGELFF.

This clone was observed once. In DNA form, the CDR3 reads TGCAGCGTCCAACAGGGATACAATCAGCCCCAGCATTTT. This gives the protein CSVQQGYNQPQHF. This chain uses TRBV29-1 with TRBJ1-5, with a possible D match to TRBD1 (6 bases). The CDR3 has 13 residues. Germline V gene sequence: CDR1 SQVTM, CDR2 ANQGSEA. Trimming pared 6 bases from V and 3 bases from J, leaving 12 bases between.

The chain carries TRBV19 and TRBJ2-7, with TRBD2 identical over 7 bases. Unmatched junction bases numbered 9, after V lost 3 bases and J lost 4 bases. Germline lookup yields CDR1 LNHDA and CDR2 SQIVND (reference sequence). The CDR3 is 15 amino acids. The CDR3 DNA follows: TGTGCCAGTAGTATTACTAGCGCAAGGTGGTACGAGCAGTACTTC. Its protein is CASSITSARWYEQYF.

The V call is TRBV6-6, the J call TRBJ1-2; 9 bases fit TRBD1. V was pared by 6 bases and J by 8 bases, with 13 bases of the junction left unmatched. Germline-derived CDR1 and CDR2 are MNHNY and SVGAGI (reference sequence). This CDR3 is built from 15 residues. The CDR3 spells CASRPADRGSKGYTF. The CDR3, as DNA: TGTGCCAGCAGACCTGCCGACAGGGGGTCTAAAGGCTACACCTTC.

The chain employs TRBV2 and TRBJ2-5; TRBD2 aligns across 12 bases. Trimming took 8 bases from V and 1 from J; bases not matched to a gene: 5. The CDR3 runs to 15 residues. Germline-derived CDR1 and CDR2 are SNHLY and FYNNEI. This CDR3 reads CASRSSGGGQETQYF. CDR3 DNA: TGTGCCAGCCGTTCTAGCGGGGGGGGCCAAGAGACCCAGTACTTC.